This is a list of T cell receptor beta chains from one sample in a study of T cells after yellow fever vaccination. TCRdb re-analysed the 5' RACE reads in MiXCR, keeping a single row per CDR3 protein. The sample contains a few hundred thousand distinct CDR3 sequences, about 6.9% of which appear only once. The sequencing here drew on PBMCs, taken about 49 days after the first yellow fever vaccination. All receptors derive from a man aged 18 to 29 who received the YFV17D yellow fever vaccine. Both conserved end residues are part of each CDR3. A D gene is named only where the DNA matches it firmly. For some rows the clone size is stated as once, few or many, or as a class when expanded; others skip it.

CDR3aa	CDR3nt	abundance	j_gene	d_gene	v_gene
CASSHPGPRTQYF	TGTGCCAGCAGCCACCCGGGCCCCCGGACCCAGTACTTC	few	TRBJ2-5	.	TRBV3-1
CASSPGPHNEQFF	TGTGCCAGCAGCCCCGGACCTCACAATGAGCAGTTCTTC	many	TRBJ2-1	.	TRBV5-4
CASSPVIAGDEQFF	TGTGCCAGCAGCCCCGTTATAGCGGGGGATGAGCAGTTCTTC	many	TRBJ2-1	TRBD2	TRBV9
CASSWTVTEAFF	TGTGCCAGCAGCTGGACAGTTACTGAAGCTTTCTTT	few	TRBJ1-1	.	TRBV5-6
CASSPWYREDGELFF	TGTGCCAGCAGTCCTTGGTACAGGGAGGACGGGGAGCTGTTTTTT	many	TRBJ2-2	.	TRBV27
CASRPRGQETQYF	TGTGCCAGCAGGCCCAGGGGGCAAGAGACCCAGTACTTC	many	TRBJ2-5	TRBD1	TRBV7-6
CASSSSLAGDPNEQFF	TGTGCCAGCAGTTCCTCACTAGCGGGGGACCCAAATGAGCAGTTCTTC	.	TRBJ2-1	TRBD2	TRBV12-3/TRBV12-4
CASSMGGGFQPQHF	TGTGCCAGCAGCATGGGGGGGGGCTTTCAGCCCCAGCATTTT	.	TRBJ1-5	.	TRBV7-2
CASSSDRANQPQHF	TGTGCCAGCAGCTCCGACAGGGCTAACCAGCCCCAGCATTTT	.	TRBJ1-5	TRBD1	TRBV7-8
CASSLDALEVSPTGGEYNEQFF	TGTGCCAGCAGCTTAGATGCCTTAGAAGTCTCGCCGACAGGGGGTGAATACAATGAGCAGTTCTTC	few	TRBJ2-1	TRBD1	TRBV11-2
CASSQGQGAFNIQYF	TGTGCCAGCAGCCAAGGACAGGGGGCCTTCAACATTCAGTACTTC	.	TRBJ2-4	TRBD1	TRBV4-2
CASSLRSSNTGELFF	TGCGCCAGCAGCTTGAGATCTTCGAACACCGGGGAGCTGTTTTTT	.	TRBJ2-2	.	TRBV5-1
CASSPPGPGVYFFVGEAFF	TGTGCCAGCTCACCACCGGGACCAGGGGTTTATTTTTTTGTCGGTGAAGCTTTCTTT	few	TRBJ1-1	.	TRBV18
CATWGAGEKLFF	TGTGCCACCTGGGGGGCGGGTGAAAAACTGTTTTTT	.	TRBJ1-4	.	TRBV28
CATGGRVTDTQYF	TGTGCCACCGGTGGACGTGTCACAGATACGCAGTATTTT	few	TRBJ2-3	.	TRBV24-1
CASSFRGPGATDTQYF	TGTGCCAGCAGCTTCCGGGGGCCTGGGGCCACAGATACGCAGTATTTT	few	TRBJ2-3	.	TRBV7-2
CASSPPWGEGTEAFF	TGTGCCAGCTCACCACCGTGGGGTGAAGGCACTGAAGCTTTCTTT	.	TRBJ1-1	.	TRBV18
CASSIGPTKAGTDTQYF	TGTGCCAGTAGTATAGGCCCCACAAAAGCTGGCACAGATACGCAGTATTTT	.	TRBJ2-3	.	TRBV19
CATSGSQSLQPQHF	TGTGCCACGTCGGGAAGTCAAAGTCTTCAGCCCCAGCATTTT	.	TRBJ1-5	.	TRBV6-1
CASSDPGRGSTDTQYF	TGCGCCAGCAGCGACCCGGGCAGGGGATCCACAGATACGCAGTATTTT	few	TRBJ2-3	.	TRBV5-1
CASSPVGGEWETQYF	TGTGCCAGCAGCCCGGTCGGGGGGGAATGGGAGACCCAGTACTTC	.	TRBJ2-5	TRBD2	TRBV7-8
CASSSATGQGRYEQFF	TGTGCCAGCAGCTCCGCGACAGGCCAGGGTAGATATGAGCAGTTCTTC	.	TRBJ2-1	.	TRBV5-5
CASSPRTSLDTQYF	TGTGCCAGCAGCCCCCGGACTAGTTTGGATACGCAGTATTTT	many	TRBJ2-3	TRBD2	TRBV7-3
CASSYRGEYGYTF	TGTGCCAGCAGCTACAGGGGAGAATATGGCTACACCTTC	.	TRBJ1-2	TRBD1	TRBV3-1
CASSLASGGPLYEQYF	TGTGCCAGCAGCTTAGCTAGCGGGGGCCCCCTCTACGAGCAGTACTTC	few	TRBJ2-7	TRBD2	TRBV7-2
CASSYSGLAGGDTQYF	TGTGCCAGCAGTTACTCCGGACTAGCGGGGGGAGATACGCAGTATTTT	many	TRBJ2-3	TRBD2	TRBV6-5
CASSDGTRDGKTQYF	TGTGCCAGCAGTGACGGGACAAGGGACGGGAAGACCCAGTACTTC	few	TRBJ2-5	.	TRBV2
CATAGLILGETQYF	TGTGCCACTGCGGGACTAATATTAGGGGAGACCCAGTACTTC	few	TRBJ2-5	TRBD2	TRBV10-3
CASSFETGRTDTQYF	TGCGCCAGCAGCTTCGAGACAGGGAGGACAGATACGCAGTATTTT	few	TRBJ2-3	.	TRBV5-1
CASSAGDSINTQYF	TGCGCCAGCAGCGCCGGGGACAGTATCAATACGCAGTATTTT	.	TRBJ2-3	TRBD1	TRBV5-1
CASSLTPGVNTIYF	TGTGCCAGCAGCTTAACTCCGGGGGTAAACACCATATATTTT	.	TRBJ1-3	.	TRBV7-2
CASTPLASTPGELFF	TGTGCCAGCACCCCACTAGCGTCGACTCCCGGGGAGCTGTTTTTT	few	TRBJ2-2	TRBD2	TRBV7-2
CASGGAEAFF	TGTGCGAGTGGTGGCGCTGAAGCTTTCTTT	.	TRBJ1-1	.	TRBV2
CAISEETGPYNEQFF	TGTGCCATCAGTGAGGAGACCGGACCTTACAATGAGCAGTTCTTC	few	TRBJ2-1	.	TRBV10-3
CSARDRLAGSSRELFF	TGCAGTGCTAGAGATAGGCTAGCGGGGTCCTCGAGGGAGCTGTTTTTT	.	TRBJ2-2	TRBD2	TRBV20-1
CASSLRAPRNIQYF	TGTGCCAGCAGCTTGCGGGCCCCACGGAACATTCAGTACTTC	few	TRBJ2-4	.	TRBV7-9
CASSLGSGFGGYTF	TGTGCCAGCAGTTTGGGCAGTGGGTTTGGTGGCTACACCTTC	few	TRBJ1-2	.	TRBV27
CASKGLAGMTDTQYF	TGTGCCAGCAAAGGACTAGCGGGGATGACAGATACGCAGTATTTT	many	TRBJ2-3	TRBD2	TRBV12-3/TRBV12-4
CASSLSGEDTQYF	TGCGCCAGCAGCTTATCAGGGGAAGATACGCAGTATTTT	many	TRBJ2-3	.	TRBV5-1
CASSLRGPAFF	TGTGCCAGCAGTTTAAGGGGGCCAGCTTTCTTT	few	TRBJ1-1	TRBD1	TRBV12-3/TRBV12-4
CAISEGGATSRYEQYF	TGTGCCATCAGTGAAGGCGGGGCGACGTCTCGGTACGAGCAGTACTTC	few	TRBJ2-7	.	TRBV10-3
CASSPGVDSPLHF	TGTGCCAGCAGTCCAGGAGTGGATTCACCCCTCCACTTT	few	TRBJ1-6	.	TRBV6-1
CASSARDRSYEQYF	TGTGCCAGCAGCGCCCGGGACCGCTCCTACGAGCAGTACTTC	many	TRBJ2-7	.	TRBV7-2
CASSPDTGQVNTDTQYF	TGTGCCAGTAGTCCCGATACGGGGCAGGTGAACACAGATACGCAGTATTTT	.	TRBJ2-3	.	TRBV19
CASRRTGELFF	TGTGCCAGCAGACGGACCGGGGAGCTGTTTTTT	.	TRBJ2-2	.	TRBV12-3/TRBV12-4
CASSPSLARLEAFF	TGTGCCAGCAGCCCTAGTCTAGCGAGACTTGAAGCTTTCTTT	few	TRBJ1-1	.	TRBV7-2
CASSPRTAYNEQFF	TGTGCCAGCAGCCCCCGTACGGCCTACAATGAGCAGTTCTTC	few	TRBJ2-1	.	TRBV7-9
CASSYSGAEGSEQYF	TGTGCCAGCAGTTACTCGGGCGCAGAAGGAAGCGAGCAGTACTTC	.	TRBJ2-7	.	TRBV6-5
CASNRQGWETQYF	TGTGCCAGCAACCGACAGGGGTGGGAGACCCAGTACTTC	.	TRBJ2-5	TRBD1	TRBV5-5
CASSLTRGTHQPQHF	TGTGCCAGCAGCCTGACCAGGGGGACACATCAGCCCCAGCATTTT	.	TRBJ1-5	TRBD1	TRBV5-5
CASRVSSYNSPLHF	TGTGCCAGTCGTGTGAGCTCCTATAATTCACCCCTCCACTTT	few	TRBJ1-6	.	TRBV12-3/TRBV12-4
CASSPQWTGSNEQFF	TGTGCCAGCTCACCACAATGGACAGGGTCCAATGAGCAGTTCTTC	.	TRBJ2-1	TRBD1	TRBV18
CASSFSGMYTEAFF	TGTGCCAGCAGCTTTTCAGGGATGTACACTGAAGCTTTCTTT	few	TRBJ1-1	.	TRBV7-2
CAISVERVETQYF	TGTGCCATCAGTGTCGAAAGGGTGGAGACCCAGTACTTC	few	TRBJ2-5	.	TRBV10-3
CASSQAGGIGYNEQFF	TGCGCCAGCAGCCAAGCGGGCGGTATTGGATACAATGAGCAGTTCTTC	many	TRBJ2-1	.	TRBV4-3
CASSLVGDSEQFF	TGTGCCAGCAGCTTAGTCGGCGATAGTGAGCAGTTCTTC	many	TRBJ2-1	.	TRBV7-2
CATSDPGQSQYGYTF	TGTGCCACCAGTGATCCGGGACAGTCACAATATGGCTACACCTTC	.	TRBJ1-2	TRBD1	TRBV24-1
CASSLVGTRIKDTQYF	TGCGCCAGCAGCTTAGTGGGGACTAGGATTAAAGATACGCAGTATTTT	few	TRBJ2-3	TRBD2	TRBV5-1